These 7 T cell receptor beta chains share one sample of origin, sequenced in a study of tumor and adjacent non-tumor tissue in lung cancer. RNA was extracted from bulk tissue without any cell sorting. A modified ARM-PCR protocol with three rounds of nested PCR amplified TCRbeta. TCRdb passed the multiplex PCR reads through MiXCR, listing each CDR3 protein once. The sample contains 200,000 to 250,000 distinct CDR3 sequences, 60% to 85% of which appear only once. Specimen: lung tumor tissue. The receptors here all came from a man aged 60-69 years with non-small cell lung cancer.

Comments on this clonotype: The junction differs from germline at one of its ends, possibly a read error. The chain links TRBV5-1 to TRBJ2-1; TRBD2 matches at 9 bases. This CDR3 has 17 residues. Germline V gene sequence: CDR1 SGHRS, CDR2 YFSETQ. CDR3 protein: CASGLAAGGRSYNEQFF. CDR3 sequence (DNA): TGCGCCAGCGGCTTGGCGGCGGGGGGGCGCTCCTACAATGAGCAGTTCTTC. Supplemented by reference TRBV5-1 and TRBJ2-1, the full variable domain reads KAGVTQTPRYLIKTRGQQVTLSCSPISGHRSVSWYQQTPGQGLQFLFEYFSETQRNKGNFPGRFSGRQFSNSRSEMNVSTLELGDSALYLCASGLAAGGRSYNEQFFGPGTRLTVL.

This clonotype was counted at least ten times. The chain joins TRBV20-1 to TRBJ1-1; 12 bases line up with TRBD1. V dropped 6 bases and J dropped 6; count of bases not matched to a gene: 8. Germline loops: CDR1 DFQATT, CDR2 SNEGSKA (reference sequence). CDR3 length equals 14 residues. CDR3 nucleotides: TGCAGTGCCCCTGCGGGACAGGGGGCCTCTGAAGCTTTCTTT. Protein product: CSAPAGQGASEAFF.

The chain links TRBV6-6 to TRBJ1-3, with D perhaps TRBD1 (5 bases). Germline assignment: CDR1 MNHNY and CDR2 SVGAGI (reference sequence). Trimming cost V 0 bases and J 2 bases, with 11 bases left between them. The CDR3 is made up of 16 amino acids. The CDR3 spells CASSYSGAATGNTIYF. The CDR3 nucleotides read TGTGCCAGCAGTTACTCCGGGGCAGCCACTGGAAACACCATATATTTT.

Note on this clonotype: One base away lies a much larger clone, so this may be a sequencing read error. V usage is TRBV20-1 and J usage is TRBJ2-7, with TRBD2 matching 7 bases. Germline-derived CDR1 and CDR2 are DFQATT and SNEGSKA (reference sequence). This CDR3 has 11 residues. The CDR3 DNA reads as TGCAATGCTAGCGGCGAATACGAGCAGTACTTC. It encodes CNASGEYEQYF.

This clonotype was counted ten times or more. The gene calls are TRBV11-3 and TRBJ1-2; D is unresolved. CDR1 is SGHNT, CDR2 YENEEA, per germline. The CDR3 is 13 amino acids. V lost 0 bases and J lost 7, with 9 bases in between. CDR3 protein: CASSLDVRGGYTF. The CDR3 coding sequence is TGTGCCAGCAGCTTAGATGTCCGGGGTGGCTACACCTTC.

The V gene is TRBV5-8, the J gene TRBJ1-2, with TRBD1 identical over 10 bases. The length of the CDR3 is 17 residues. J was trimmed by 3 bases and V by 4 bases; bases with no gene match: 12. Germline V CDR1 and CDR2: SGHTS, YDEGEE. The CDR3 reads CASSMAAETGGHYGYTF. The DNA of the CDR3 is TGTGCCAGCAGCATGGCCGCCGAGACAGGGGGCCACTATGGCTACACCTTC.

J is TRBJ2-2 and V is TRBV12-3 or TRBV12-4, with 7 positions matching TRBD2. V was clipped by 6 bases and J by 6 bases; unmatched bases: 4. The CDR3 spans 13 residues. CDR3 DNA sequence: TGTGCCAGCAGCTGGGGAGGGGCCGGGGAGCTGTTTTTT. This encodes CASSWGGAGELFF.